Listed below are T cell receptor beta chains from one sample, sequenced in a study of shared clonotypes between healthy human individuals. Libraries were prepared by immunoSEQ multiplex PCR; TCRdb keeps only in-frame clonotypes and omits some of them. The table lists over 950,000 clones, roughly 80% of them singletons. Sequencing used memory CD4+ T cells from PBMCs. The receptors derive from a man between 18 and 35 years old in good health. Some clones in this sample may be carry-over from other donors' samples. Both conserved end residues are part of each CDR3.

v_call cdr3_aa
TRBV28 CASSLDPFEQYF
TRBV5-4 CASTLGGGGEQFF
TRBV15 CATSRRQLTSGANVLTF
TRBV10-3 CAIGSVNQPQHF
TRBV18 CASSPGRAASTDTQYF
TRBV30 CAWSLAGVTTDTQYF
TRBV18 CASSPGSASGAYEQYF
TRBV7-2 CASSLTSETHNEQFF
TRBV2 CASSGPGGSGEAFF
TRBV29-1 CSVLLADSSYEQYF
TRBV6-1 CASSESGTQYF
TRBV6-1 CASARSGTFRGYTF
TRBV29-1 CSVEAGNTGELFF
TRBV2 CASRLGASGNAIYF
TRBV5-4 CASSPRDTGELFF
TRBV30 CAWRAGRLNTEAFF
TRBV27 CASSFKSNQPQHF
TRBV7-2 CASSFAPTTRSYNEQFF
TRBV7-9 CASSIRGDQPQHF
TRBV21-1 CASCPGLALPQYF
TRBV7-8 CASSRSYGMVEKLFF
TRBV27 CASLPSLIQRRQETQYF
TRBV5-4 CASSLEGYSQAFF
TRBV5-1 CASSLPGQEDEKLFF
TRBV7-3 CASSYGPSGRAGELFF
TRBV11-2 CASSLGAGWGSTDTQYF
TRBV5-1 CASSLAQRGSGNTIYF
TRBV28 CASSLGANEKLFF
TRBV2 CASSRGQSYEQYF
TRBV7-9 CASSLDVIRETQYF
TRBV6-1 CASLPGTGWWTEAFF
TRBV18 CASSPRARSYEQYF
TRBV5-4 CASSPSIGGRGGYTF
TRBV27 CASSLIELGSNEQFF
TRBV7-3 CASSRGLAYEQYF
TRBV21-1 CASSTDRGAHNEQFF
TRBV6-4 CASSEVERPYEQYF
TRBV6-5 CASSYGVGEGQPQHF
TRBV28 CASSPRGRGWAYEQYF
TRBV29-1 CSVGGTWVSRDTF
TRBV7-2 CASSWGTSAYEQYF
TRBV10-1 CASSEMASGTNNEQFF
TRBV4-1 CASSQEGGRGEKLFF
TRBV10-1 CASSPGTGLSREQYF
TRBV19 CASGAPPSGSYRDTQYF
TRBV12-5 CASGLAPGLAGYNEQFF
TRBV7-8 CASSLRTVPSYEQYF
TRBV28 CASMMNTEAFF